These 2 T cell receptor beta chains came from one sample sequenced in a study of T cell repertoires in cytomegalovirus infection. Each CDR3 protein is one row after TCRdb ran MiXCR on the reads. The sample records roughly 78,000 distinct CDR3 sequences, 40% being singletons. Which antigens these TCRs recognize remains unknown. The source was CD8+ T cells from cultured PBMCs, collected from culture after CMV antigen stimulation. The origin of the receptors is a human donor in good health (CMV status not recorded). Some clones in this sample may be carry-over from other donors' samples.

This clonotype was seen a handful of times. The rearrangement uses TRBV6-1 and TRBJ1-5; a weak D match, TRBD1 (5 bases). The germline V gene encodes CDR1 MNHNS and CDR2 SASEGT. The V end was cut by 6 bases, the J end by 3 bases, with 12 bases between. The CDR3 sequence is 14 residues long. The CDR3 DNA sequence: TGTGCCAGCAGGTCGGGAGGGGCCAATCAGCCCCAGCATTTT. Its translation is CASRSGGANQPQHF.

This chain connects TRBV4-1 to TRBJ2-1; D is undetermined. CDR1 and CDR2 (germline): MGHRA, YSYEKL. CDR3 length equals 12 residues. Trimming removed 0 bases from V and 7 bases from J, with 4 bases in between. Here the CDR3 DNA reads TGCGCCAGCAGCCAAGATGGGAATGAGCAGTTCTTC. Translating gives CASSQDGNEQFF.